This TCR beta chain stems from a study of beta chain features in type 1 diabetes. Study-wide background: Healthy donors, compared against patients, showed similar age, gender and cell yields. Study-wide findings and caveats: For patients and controls alike, PCR might favor shorter templates to the same degree.

CDR3 size: 16 residues. After removal of 0 bases from V and 6 bases from J, the junction contained 8 bases not matched to a gene. From germline, CDR1 is SGHRS and CDR2 YFSETQ. About this clone itself: Antigen specificity is unknown.

The study reverse transcribed the entire isolated RNA, so it sequenced expressed TCRB transcripts. TCRdb's copy holds only in-frame clones and misses some; the assay was immunoSEQ multiplex PCR. The data show some 500,000 clones, roughly 11% seen once. Sequencing used naive CD4+ T cells from blood. The rearrangement joins TRBV5-1 to TRBJ2-1; TRBD2 matches at 8 bases. The sequence was obtained from a young woman in good health. CDR3 protein: CASSLVPAGGGNEQFF. CDR3 nucleotide sequence: TGCGCCAGCAGCTTGGTCCCTGCGGGAGGCGGCAATGAGCAGTTCTTC.